The text below deals with one T cell receptor (beta chain). No antigen is known for it. It was with 60 Vbeta and 13 Jbeta primers that the PCR ran. TCRdb's copy holds only in-frame clones and misses some; the assay was immunoSEQ multiplex PCR. The sample records over 150,000 clones, about 69% being singletons. From germline, CDR1 is SGHNT and CDR2 YYREEE (reference sequence). The length of the CDR3 is 15 residues. V dropped 0 bases and J dropped 4; count of bases not matched to a gene: 2. This entry is derived from a study of cytomegalovirus exposure and HLA in healthy donors. General observations from the study: Confirmation in vitro established that a few CMV-associated chains were specific for CMV antigens. Most sequenced TCRs were rare (though some public TCRs occurred in many donors).

This sequence was found in a male donor in good health and CMV-seronegative. The genes are TRBV5-4 and TRBJ1-2; 11 bases fit TRBD1. The sample consisted of PBMCs. CDR3 DNA: TGTGCCAGCAGCTTGGGGGGGACAGGGGGCTATGGCTACACCTTC. Protein: CASSLGGTGGYGYTF.